The 9 T cell receptor beta chains listed next were all sequenced from one sample in a study of tumor-infiltrating lymphocytes in primary liver carcinoma. The input was around 0.5 ug total RNA; TCR beta cDNA was made from it with a constant-region primer. Employing slightly modified ARM-PCR, three nested multiplex PCR rounds were run, and these gave rise to the TCR beta libraries. The opening two PCR rounds, roughly 11 cycles each, paired TRBV1-TRBV30 forward primers with a C-beta reverse primer. TCRdb itself ran the multiplex PCR reads through MiXCR, one entry per CDR3 protein. The profile shows 22,000 or so distinct CDR3 sequences, 80% of them singletons. Starting material for RNA and DNA co-extraction consisted of roughly 19-31 mg of unsorted bulk tissue. Material: liver tumor tissue from sampling region 2. Stated subset: tumor region T2, inferior pole. The receptors were gathered from a woman aged 25 to 39 with primary liver carcinoma and hepatitis B virus infection.

For this clonotype: At one of its ends the junction is not consistent with the germline gene, which may arise from a read error. The chain joins TRBV4-3 to TRBJ2-7; TRBD1 matches at 8 bases. Germline assignment: CDR1 LGHNA and CDR2 YSLEER. The CDR3 sequence is 15 residues long. The CDR3 DNA follows: TGCGCCAGCAGCCAAGATCGATGGACAGGGCTTGAGCAGTATTTC. Translating it yields CASSQDRWTGLEQYF.

Details on this clonotype: The junction differs from germline at one of its ends, possibly a read error. The J gene is TRBJ2-7, the V gene TRBV30; tentative D call: TRBD2 (5 bases). The CDR3 has 15 amino acids. The germline V gene has CDR1 GTSNPN and CDR2 SVGIG (reference sequence). The CDR3 region is CAWRRLTGKSYEEYF. Written as DNA, the CDR3 is TGTGCCTGGAGGAGACTAACGGGGAAGTCCTACGAGGAGTACTTC.

To note about this clonotype: An end of the junction differs from the germline gene, which may be a read error. The rearrangement uses TRBV11-2 and TRBJ2-2; the D gene is possibly TRBD2 (5 bases). The CDR3 spans 16 residues. In germline, CDR1 is SGHAT, CDR2 FQNNGV. CDR3 protein: CASSPDPQLNTGEPSF. The CDR3 DNA reads TGTGCCAGCAGCCCCGACCCCCAATTGAACACCGGGGAGCCGTCTTTT.

A note on this clonotype: As the CDR3 is not closed by the conserved phenylalanine or tryptophan, this likely results from a read error. The rearrangement joins TRBV10-2 to TRBJ2-7; 9 bases are shared with TRBD1. Germline V gives CDR1 WSHSY, CDR2 SAAADI. The CDR3 is made up of 13 amino acids. J lost 6 bases, V lost 6 bases, and 6 bases had no gene match. The DNA for the CDR3 is TGCGCCAGCAGGGGACAGGGTACGTTCGAGCAGTACCTC. It encodes CASRGQGTFEQYL.

Regarding this clonotype: Here the CDR3 omits its conserved ending phenylalanine or tryptophan, so a read error is the likely source. The chain couples TRBV11-2 to TRBJ2-3, with D perhaps being TRBD1 or TRBD2 (6 bases each). Per germline, CDR1 SGHAT and CDR2 FQNNGV. This CDR3 region has 16 residues. CDR3 coding DNA: TGTGTCAGCAGTCGCAAGGGGGGCCTAAGCACAGATACGCAGTATTTA. Translating it yields CVSSRKGGLSTDTQYL.

As regards this clonotype: No conserved phenylalanine or tryptophan ends this CDR3, so it is likely a read error. The DNA is omitted, as the CDR3 cannot be located on it reliably, and the CDR3 follows TCRdb's listing. The chain carries TRBV19 and TRBJ2-1; TRBD1 is taken as the D call from the table, unchecked against the DNA. Looked up from germline, CDR1 is LNHDA and CDR2 is SQIVND (reference sequence). 15 amino acids form the CDR3, both terminal residues included. CDR3: CASSAGIRTYNELFS.

As for this clonotype: The junction departs from the called germline gene at one end, perhaps through a read error. This sequence joins TRBV12-3 or TRBV12-4 and TRBJ2-1; D is unclear. The length of the CDR3 is 13 residues. CDR3 protein: CTSSLGLFNEQFF. Here the CDR3 DNA reads TGTACCAGCAGCTTAGGGTTATTCAATGAGCAGTTCTTC.

A remark on this clonotype: A clone one base away is much larger, so this may be a read error. J is TRBJ2-2 and V is TRBV7-9; a possible D gene is TRBD2 (5 bases). Germline V gives CDR1 SEHNR, CDR2 FQNEAQ (reference sequence). CDR3 size: 12 residues. The CDR3 loop reads CASSPSVGEPLF. The CDR3 nucleotides are TGTGCCAGCAGCCCAAGTGTCGGGGAGCCGTTATTT.

Details on this clonotype: A junction end diverges from the germline sequence, so it may reflect a read error. V is TRBV11-2 and J is TRBJ2-5; perhaps TRBD2 as D (6 bases). Germline assignment: CDR1 SGHAT and CDR2 FQNNGV. CDR3 length: 14 amino acids. The CDR3 here is CVSSSPGNWEVQYF. DNA for the CDR3: TGTGTCAGCAGCTCCCCGGGGAACTGGGAGGTCCAGTACTTC.